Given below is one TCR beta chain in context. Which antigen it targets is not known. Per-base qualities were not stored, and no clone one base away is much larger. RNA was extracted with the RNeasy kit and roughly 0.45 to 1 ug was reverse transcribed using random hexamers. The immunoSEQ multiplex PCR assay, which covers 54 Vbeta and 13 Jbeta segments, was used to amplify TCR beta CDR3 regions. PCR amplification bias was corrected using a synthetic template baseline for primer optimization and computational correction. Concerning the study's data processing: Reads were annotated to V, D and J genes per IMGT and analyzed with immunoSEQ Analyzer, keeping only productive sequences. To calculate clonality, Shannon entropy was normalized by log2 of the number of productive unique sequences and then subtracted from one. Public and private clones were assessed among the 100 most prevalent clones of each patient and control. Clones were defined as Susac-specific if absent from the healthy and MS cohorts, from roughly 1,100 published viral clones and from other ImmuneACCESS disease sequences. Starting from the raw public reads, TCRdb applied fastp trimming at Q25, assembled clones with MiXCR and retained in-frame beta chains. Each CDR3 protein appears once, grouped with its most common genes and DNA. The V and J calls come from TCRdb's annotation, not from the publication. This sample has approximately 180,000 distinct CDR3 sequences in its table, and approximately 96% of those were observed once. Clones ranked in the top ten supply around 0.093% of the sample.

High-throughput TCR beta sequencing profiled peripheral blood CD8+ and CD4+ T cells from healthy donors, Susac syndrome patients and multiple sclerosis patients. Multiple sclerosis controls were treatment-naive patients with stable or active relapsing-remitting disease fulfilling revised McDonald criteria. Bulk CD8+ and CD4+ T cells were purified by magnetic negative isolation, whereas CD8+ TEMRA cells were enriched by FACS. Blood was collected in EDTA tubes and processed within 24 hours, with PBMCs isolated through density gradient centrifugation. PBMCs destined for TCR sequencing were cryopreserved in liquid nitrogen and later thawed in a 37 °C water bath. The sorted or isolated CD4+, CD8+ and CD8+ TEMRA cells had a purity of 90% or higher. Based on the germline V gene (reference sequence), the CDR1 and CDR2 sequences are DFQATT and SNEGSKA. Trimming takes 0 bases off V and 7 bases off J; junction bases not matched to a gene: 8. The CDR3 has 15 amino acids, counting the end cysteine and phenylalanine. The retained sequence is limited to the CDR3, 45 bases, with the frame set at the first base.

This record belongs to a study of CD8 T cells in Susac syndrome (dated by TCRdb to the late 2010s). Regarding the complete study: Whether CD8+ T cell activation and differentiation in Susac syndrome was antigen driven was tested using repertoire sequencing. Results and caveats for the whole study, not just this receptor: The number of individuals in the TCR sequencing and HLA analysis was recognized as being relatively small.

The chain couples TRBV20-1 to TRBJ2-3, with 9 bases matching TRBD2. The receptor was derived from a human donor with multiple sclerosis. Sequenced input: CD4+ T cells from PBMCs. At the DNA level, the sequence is TGCAGTGCTAGAGATCCTAGCGGGGCCGGAAATACGCAGTATTTT. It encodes CSARDPSGAGNTQYF.